This passage covers 27 T cell receptor beta chains from one sample sequenced in a study of human T cells and chemical hapten exposure. Unfractionated whole blood served as the source for total RNA extraction. Individual cDNA molecules received unique molecular identifiers in the library. TCRdb independently ran MiXCR on the reads; one entry per CDR3 protein. Among more than 100,000 distinct CDR3 sequences, over 7.5% were seen once, and the ten largest hold around 1.4%. The material sequenced was whole blood. These receptors came from a human donor in good health. Some clones in this sample may be carry-over from other donors' samples.

The rearrangement joins TRBV12-3 or TRBV12-4 to TRBJ1-5; 8 nucleotides align to TRBD1. V gave up 5 bases and J gave up 2 bases; unmatched junction bases: 17. This CDR3 spans 19 amino acids. DNA of the CDR3: TGTGCCAGCAGTCCCGGTTCCCTTGCAGGGGGCAAGGGCAATCAGCCCCAGCATTTT. Protein sequence: CASSPGSLAGGKGNQPQHF.

This clonotype showed up many times. The chain carries TRBV12-3 or TRBV12-4 and TRBJ1-1, with a tentative D call TRBD1 (6 bases). Deletions cut 6 bases from V and 2 bases from J, with 16 bases between. The CDR3 consists of 15 residues. The CDR3 nucleotides are TGTGCCAGCAGCTATCGAGGGACACGTAACACTGAAGCTTTCTTT. Amino acid sequence: CASSYRGTRNTEAFF.

This chain joins TRBV9 and TRBJ2-5, with TRBD2 identical over 11 bases. Germline-derived CDR1 and CDR2 are SGDLS and YYNGEE. CDR3 size: 16 residues. With V trimmed by 6 bases and J by 5 bases, 12 bases remained unmatched. The CDR3 here is CASTPGLAAFGETQYF. CDR3 DNA: TGTGCCAGCACACCGGGACTAGCGGCCTTCGGGGAGACCCAGTACTTC.

Ten or more counts support this clonotype. The gene calls are TRBV12-3 or TRBV12-4 and TRBJ1-2, with D possibly matching TRBD1 (6 bases). The germline V and J ends were trimmed by 7 bases and 4 bases, with 16 bases remaining between them. This CDR3 is built from 14 residues. DNA for the CDR3: TGTGCCAGCACCCCCCGACAGGCAGGCTATGGCTACACCTTC. This codes for CASTPRQAGYGYTF.

This clonotype was seen ten or more times. J is TRBJ1-5 and V is TRBV10-2; a weak D match, TRBD1 (5 bases). CDR1 and CDR2 (germline): WSHSY, SAAADI. This CDR3 comprises 14 residues. Trimming removed 6 bases from V and 7 bases from J, with 16 bases in between. DNA for the CDR3: TGCGCCAGCAGACCGGGCCGTGGGGGGCAGCCCCAGCATTTT. Protein product: CASRPGRGGQPQHF.

Only a few counts were recorded for this clonotype. The chain joins TRBV12-3 or TRBV12-4 to TRBJ2-1; D ambiguous. The CDR3 spans 15 residues. Trimming left V 1 base short and J 1 base short, with 8 bases between. CDR3 amino acids: CASSLVVVSYNEQFF. The CDR3 coding sequence is TGTGCCAGCAGTTTAGTTGTGGTTTCCTACAATGAGCAGTTCTTC.

Many counts were recorded for this clonotype. The chain has TRBV6-2 or TRBV6-3 and TRBJ1-2; D possibly corresponds to TRBD1 (5 bases). Trimming removed 2 bases from V and 4 bases from J, with 8 bases in between. Germline CDR1 MNHEY, CDR2 SVGEGT. The CDR3 extends over 13 amino acids. CDR3 sequence (DNA): TGTGCCAGCAGTTACGGGGCCCTCTATGGCTACACCTTC. Its translation is CASSYGALYGYTF.

This clonotype was detected only a few times. J is TRBJ2-2 and V is TRBV19, with TRBD1 matching 8 bases. The V and J ends lost 10 bases and 2 bases, in that order; junction bases with no gene match: 12. From germline, CDR1 is LNHDA and CDR2 SQIVND (reference sequence). The CDR3 spans 16 residues. CDR3 residues: CATHRDRGRNTGELFF. DNA of the CDR3: TGTGCCACACATCGTGACAGGGGAAGAAACACCGGGGAGCTGTTTTTT.

This clonotype appeared a few times. The V and J genes are TRBV10-3 and TRBJ2-2, with D tentatively TRBD1 (5 bases). Per the germline V gene, CDR1 is ENHRY and CDR2 is SYGVKD. CDR3 length: 13 residues. The V and J ends lost 9 bases and 0 bases respectively, with 8 bases between them. The CDR3 coding sequence is TGTGCCATTCAGGGTGCGAACACCGGGGAGCTGTTTTTT. This sequence encodes CAIQGANTGELFF.

This clonotype was recorded many times. The chain links TRBV29-1 to TRBJ1-1, with unresolved D. Germline V gene sequence: CDR1 SQVTM, CDR2 ANQGSEA. The CDR3 runs 12 residues. Trimming removed 2 bases from V and 1 base from J, with 5 bases in between. The CDR3 loop reads CSVEKGNTEAFF. CDR3 nucleotide sequence: TGCAGCGTTGAAAAAGGGAACACTGAAGCTTTCTTT.

This clonotype was counted at least ten times. V is TRBV27 and J is TRBJ1-2; 10 bases fit TRBD1. The CDR3 sequence is 15 residues long. The V gene's germline CDR1 is MNHEY and CDR2 SMNVEV (reference sequence). V shed 8 bases and J 4 bases; nucleotides not matched to a gene: 10. This chain's CDR3 is CASLGGQGHLYGYTF. The CDR3 DNA is TGTGCCAGCCTTGGGGGACAGGGGCACCTCTATGGCTACACCTTC.

Only a few counts were recorded for this clonotype. The chain combines TRBV5-4 with TRBJ2-3, with D perhaps TRBD1 (6 bases). Germline CDR1 SGHNT, CDR2 YYREEE (reference sequence). The CDR3 is made up of 16 amino acids. Trimming took off 0 bases at V and 8 bases at J, with 19 bases between the two ends. The CDR3 coding sequence is TGTGCCAGCAGCTTGGGGGGTCCCGACAGGAAACTTACGCAGTATTTT. Translation: CASSLGGPDRKLTQYF. Full variable domain (remainder filled in from reference TRBV5-4 and TRBJ2-3): ETGVTQSPTHLIKTRGQQVTLRCSSQSGHNTVSWYQQALGQGPQFIFQYYREEENGRGNFPPRFSGLQFPNYSSELNVNALELDDSALYLCASSLGGPDRKLTQYFGPGTRLTVL.

The table lists this clonotype with a few counts. This chain joins TRBV12-3 or TRBV12-4 and TRBJ1-1; D is unresolved. Trimming took off 1 base at V and 10 bases at J, with 10 bases between the two ends. The CDR3 spans 12 residues. CDR3 residues: CASSLGQRGAFF. The DNA for the CDR3 is TGTGCCAGCAGTTTAGGACAAAGAGGAGCTTTCTTT.

This clonotype occurred many times. This chain connects TRBV7-9 to TRBJ1-1; 8 nucleotides line up with TRBD1. The germline V gene encodes CDR1 SEHNR and CDR2 FQNEAQ (reference sequence). The CDR3 contains 14 residues. Germline trimming cut 4 bases from V and 9 bases from J; bases unmatched to any gene: 10. The CDR3: CASSSGQGTTKAFF. The DNA of the CDR3 is TGTGCCAGCAGCTCTGGACAGGGCACCACGAAAGCTTTCTTT. Looking up the rest from reference TRBV7-9 and TRBJ1-1 gives the full variable domain: DTGVSQNPRHKITKRGQNVTFRCDPISEHNRLYWYRQTLGQGPEFLTYFQNEAQLEKSRLLSDRFSAERPKGSFSTLEIQRTEQGDSAMYLCASSSGQGTTKAFFGQGTRLTVV.

This clonotype came up many times. The V gene is TRBV18, the J gene TRBJ1-1; 8 bases align to TRBD1. CDR3 size: 14 residues. From germline, CDR1 is KGHSH and CDR2 LQKENI. J gave up 4 bases and V 4 bases, and 5 bases lay outside the gene matches. The CDR3 nucleotides read TGTGCCAGCTCACTACAGGGGGAGGGCACTGAAGCTTTCTTT. As protein: CASSLQGEGTEAFF.

The chain recombines TRBV10-3 with TRBJ2-7, with TRBD2 matching 7 bases. Germline V gene data show CDR1 as ENHRY and CDR2 as SYGVKD. V shed 10 bases and J 3 bases; nucleotides not matched to a gene: 9. This CDR3 is 13 amino acids long. DNA for the CDR3: TGTGCCACATTAGTGGGGGGGAACTACGAGCAGTACTTC. Residues: CATLVGGNYEQYF.

This clonotype was counted a few times. The V gene is TRBV4-1, the J gene TRBJ2-1; the match to TRBD1 covers 7 bases. This CDR3 has 13 amino acids. V shed 4 bases, J shed 9 bases, and the junction held 6 bases outside the gene matches. The germline CDR1 and CDR2 sequences are MGHRA and YSYEKL. The CDR3 nucleotides read TGCGCCAGCAGCCCACTACAGGGGATTGAGCAGTTCTTC. This translates into CASSPLQGIEQFF.

This clonotype has a handful of counts. This chain connects TRBV4-1 to TRBJ2-5, with 9 bases identical to TRBD2. Germline V gives CDR1 MGHRA, CDR2 YSYEKL. Trimming cost V 1 base and J 3 bases; bases outside gene matches: 6. The CDR3 consists of 16 residues. Here the CDR3 DNA reads TGCGCCAGCAGCCAAGTAACGGGACTAGCAGAAGAGACCCAGTACTTC. Translation: CASSQVTGLAEETQYF.

The chain couples TRBV20-1 to TRBJ2-5, with D tentatively TRBD1 or TRBD2 (6 bases each). V dropped 1 base and J dropped 5 bases, with 14 bases sitting between them. CDR1 is DFQATT and CDR2 is SNEGSKA in the germline V gene (reference sequence). The CDR3 runs 14 residues. The DNA of the CDR3 is TGCAGTGCTAGAGGACGGGGGCTACTCGAGACCCAGTACTTC. Encoded protein: CSARGRGLLETQYF.

At least ten counts were recorded for this clonotype. A junction end diverges from the germline sequence, so it may reflect a read error. V is TRBV12-3 or TRBV12-4 and J is TRBJ2-1; TRBD2 agrees at 10 bases. The CDR3 consists of 13 residues. Here the CDR3 DNA reads TGTGCCAGCAGCTTAGCGGGAGGCAATGAGCAGTTCTTC. Protein sequence: CASSLAGGNEQFF.

This clonotype showed up just a few times. The V and J genes are TRBV12-5 and TRBJ2-6, with 8 bases fitting TRBD1. With V trimmed by 7 bases and J by 2 bases, 10 bases remained unmatched. The CDR3 is 17 amino acids. From germline, CDR1 is LGHNT and CDR2 FRNRAP. The DNA of the CDR3 is TGTGCTAGTGCCCCAGGACAGGGAGCCCCTGGGGCCAACGTCCTGACTTTC. It codes for CASAPGQGAPGANVLTF.

V and J are TRBV20-1 and TRBJ1-5; the match to TRBD1 covers 7 bases. Germline lookup yields CDR1 DFQATT and CDR2 SNEGSKA (reference sequence). V lost 4 bases and J lost 0; bases outside the gene matches: 9. The CDR3 has 16 amino acids. The CDR3: CSATIPGTDSNQPQHF. In nucleotides, the CDR3 is TGCAGTGCTACTATACCCGGGACAGATAGCAATCAGCCCCAGCATTTT.

The chain joins TRBV10-3 to TRBJ2-1; 9 nucleotides line up with TRBD2. The CDR3 totals 17 residues. Germline values: CDR1 ENHRY, CDR2 SYGVKD. V gave up 4 bases and J gave up 2 bases; unmatched junction bases: 9. The CDR3 loop reads CAISGVTAGGTYNEQFF. The CDR3 DNA follows: TGTGCCATCAGTGGGGTGACAGCGGGGGGAACCTACAATGAGCAGTTCTTC.

The table lists this clonotype with a few counts. This chain joins TRBV6-6 and TRBJ1-1; D not resolved. Trimming pared 8 bases from V and 0 bases from J, leaving 10 bases between. Looked up from germline, CDR1 is MNHNY and CDR2 is SVGAGI (reference sequence). This CDR3 comprises 13 residues. The CDR3 sequence is CASCRLMNTEAFF. The CDR3 DNA is TGTGCCAGCTGTAGACTCATGAACACTGAAGCTTTCTTT.

Many counts were recorded for this clonotype. V and J are TRBV3-1 and TRBJ1-1; weak D call: TRBD1 (6 bases). Germline CDR1 reads LGHDT; CDR2 reads YNNKEL (reference sequence). V was cut by 1 base and J by 5 bases, with 11 bases left in between. There are 14 residues in the CDR3. The CDR3 coding sequence is TGTGCCAGCAGCCAAGGAGGGGGAGGAACTGAAGCTTTCTTT. Protein: CASSQGGGGTEAFF.

This clonotype was seen more than once but under ten times. The chain employs TRBV5-1 and TRBJ2-1, with D hard to call. This CDR3 contains 13 residues. Trimming stripped 0 bases from V and 9 bases from J, with 10 bases between. Germline assignment: CDR1 SGHRS and CDR2 YFSETQ. CDR3 sequence (DNA): TGCGCCAGCAGCTTGGGCCGGGCTGGTGAGCAGTTCTTC. This translates into CASSLGRAGEQFF.

This clonotype was counted ten times or more. The gene calls are TRBV5-1 and TRBJ1-1, with D uncertain. Trimming cost V 0 bases and J 6 bases, with 12 bases left between them. The CDR3 is 14 residues long. Germline V lookup: CDR1 SGHRS, CDR2 YFSETQ. Here the CDR3 DNA reads TGCGCCAGCAGCTTGGAGGCAGCAGAGGCTGAAGCTTTCTTT. This translates into CASSLEAAEAEAFF.